Following are 13 T cell receptor beta chains from one sample sequenced in a study of cytomegalovirus exposure and HLA in healthy donors. PCR was performed using 60 Vbeta and 13 Jbeta primers. Clones were read by immunoSEQ multiplex PCR, and TCRdb kept only the in-frame ones, dropping some. Of about 100,000 clones listed, over 65% are singletons. Input material: PBMCs. Source of these receptors: a middle-aged woman in good health and CMV-seronegative.

The rearrangement links TRBV6-1 to TRBJ2-6; 9 positions match TRBD1. CDR1 and CDR2 (germline): MNHNS, SASEGT. Unmatched junction bases numbered 3, after V lost 1 base and J lost 2 bases. This CDR3 region has 17 residues. The CDR3 DNA sequence: TGTGCCAGCAGTGAAGGGGACAGGGTACCTGGGGCCAACGTCCTGACTTTC. Encoded protein: CASSEGDRVPGANVLTF.

The V and J genes are TRBV5-1 and TRBJ1-1, with D possibly matching TRBD1 (6 bases). Trimming cost V 4 bases and J 4 bases, with 17 bases left between them. CDR1 is SGHRS and CDR2 is YFSETQ in the germline V gene. The CDR3 is 15 residues long. CDR3 sequence (DNA): TGCGCCAGCAGCGAGAGACAGGATCGGACCACTGAAGCTTTCTTT. Its translation: CASSERQDRTTEAFF.

The chain carries TRBV11-2 and TRBJ1-2; D perhaps matches TRBD1 (5 bases). The CDR3 runs 14 residues. Trimming took 1 base from V and 4 from J, leaving 10 bases between them. CDR1 and CDR2 (germline): SGHAT, FQNNGV. CDR3 region: CASSLGGATYGYTF. As DNA, the CDR3 is TGTGCCAGCAGCTTAGGGGGCGCAACCTATGGCTACACCTTC.

The chain uses TRBV15 and TRBJ2-3, with 12 bases matching TRBD2. The V gene's germline CDR1 is LNHNV and CDR2 YYDKDF (reference sequence). J was trimmed by 0 bases and V by 5 bases; bases with no gene match: 0. The length of the CDR3 is 15 residues. The CDR3 here is CATSGTSGSTDTQYF. The CDR3 region has the DNA TGTGCCACCAGCGGGACTAGCGGGAGCACAGATACGCAGTATTTT. The variable domain in full, completed from reference TRBV15 and TRBJ2-3, reads DAMVIQNPRYQVTQFGKPVTLSCSQTLNHNVMYWYQQKSSQAPKLLFHYYDKDFNNEADTPDNFQSRRPNTSFCFLDIRSPGLGDTAMYLCATSGTSGSTDTQYFGPGTRLTVL.

The V call is TRBV7-6, the J call TRBJ1-2, with unresolved D. This CDR3 region has 15 residues. Germline CDR1 is SGHVS and CDR2 is FNYEAQ. Between the trimmed V and J ends, which lost 2 bases and 8 bases, there was a span of 18 bases. The CDR3 loop is CASSLLSEGRSGYTF. CDR3 nucleotide sequence: TGTGCCAGCAGCTTATTGTCCGAGGGCCGTAGCGGCTACACCTTC.

V is TRBV5-4 and J is TRBJ2-7; D not resolved. CDR1 and CDR2 from the germline V gene are SGHNT and YYREEE (reference sequence). This CDR3 has 14 amino acids. V lost 5 bases, J lost 1 base, and 13 bases lay in between. CDR3 nucleotides: TGTGCCAGCAGACGTGAGTTGGAGTCCTACGAGCAGTACTTC. Its protein is CASRRELESYEQYF.

Worth noting for this clone: The sample contains more than one DNA sequence encoding this CDR3. The genes are TRBV5-1 and TRBJ1-5; weak D call: TRBD1 (6 bases). The CDR3 runs to 15 residues. With 2 bases removed from V and 0 bases from J, the gap between germline ends came to 9 bases. Germline-derived CDR1 and CDR2 are SGHRS and YFSETQ. The CDR3 DNA reads TGCGCCAGCAGCTTACGGGGGGCTAGCAATCAGCCCCAGCATTTT. This sequence encodes CASSLRGASNQPQHF.

This clone was counted only a few times. The chain is built from TRBV11-2 and TRBJ2-7, with a tentative D call TRBD1 (5 bases). The CDR3 is 11 amino acids. Germline values: CDR1 SGHAT, CDR2 FQNNGV. V lost 5 bases to trimming and J lost 9 bases, with 11 bases between them. The CDR3 here is CASSLRQTQYF. As DNA, the CDR3 is TGTGCCAGCAGCCTGCGACAGACGCAGTACTTC.

CDR3 loop: CASSLRAGGTDTQYF. The CDR3 nucleotides are TGTGCCAGCAGTTTACGGGCGGGAGGGACAGATACGCAGTATTTT. The rearrangement joins TRBV27 to TRBJ2-3; 9 bases align to TRBD2. There are 15 residues in the CDR3. Germline CDR1 is MNHEY and CDR2 is SMNVEV (reference sequence). Losses at the gene ends were 2 bases for V and 3 bases for J; bases not matched to a gene: 3.

The chain combines TRBV5-4 with TRBJ1-1; a weak D match, TRBD1 (5 bases). The CDR3 covers 13 residues. Germline V CDR1 and CDR2: SGHNT, YYREEE (reference sequence). Trimming shortened V by 4 bases and J by 4 bases, and 11 bases separated the two germline ends. CDR3 amino acids: CASSLGGGTEAFF. The CDR3, as DNA: TGTGCCAGCAGCCTGGGGGGGGGCACTGAAGCTTTCTTT.

This clone was seen a few times. The chain couples TRBV28 to TRBJ1-4, with 10 bases fitting TRBD1. Germline-derived CDR1 and CDR2 are MDHEN and SYDVKM. The trim removed 6 bases at V and 12 bases at J, leaving 10 bases unmatched. The CDR3 is 14 amino acids. The chain's CDR3 is CASSPTGGASQLFF. The CDR3, as DNA: TGTGCCAGCAGCCCGACAGGGGGCGCATCCCAACTGTTTTTT.

The rearrangement joins TRBV21-1 to TRBJ2-5; the listed D gene, TRBD2, was not tested against the DNA. TRBV21-1 is recorded as a pseudogene. The CDR3 covers 15 residues. The DNA of the CDR3 is TGTGCCAGCATAACGGCGGGACCGTACCAAGAGACCCAGTACTTC. The encoded protein is CASITAGPYQETQYF.

In this sample, this clone turned up once. The rearrangement joins TRBV29-1 to TRBJ2-7, with 8 positions matching TRBD2. CDR1 and CDR2 from the germline V gene are SQVTM and ANQGSEA. With V trimmed by 6 bases and J by 3 bases, 7 bases remained unmatched. CDR3 length: 13 residues. The CDR3 loop reads CSVALAGNYEQYF. The CDR3 region has the DNA TGCAGCGTGGCTCTAGCGGGTAACTACGAGCAGTACTTC.